These 6 T cell receptor beta chains share one sample of origin, sequenced in a study of blood T cells in healthy people across ages. Combining a sample-barcoded 5' primer with a J-beta primer mix, a second PCR ran for roughly 7 to 11 cycles. TCRdb processed the 5' RACE reads anew with MiXCR; each CDR3 protein has one entry. The top ten clones hold 10% to 12% of a sample with about 1.6 million distinct CDR3 sequences, approximately 32% of them seen once. What was sequenced was blood. The origin of the receptors is a woman between 25 and 40 years old in good health.

This clonotype was seen only a few times. The V gene is TRBV3-1, the J gene TRBJ2-2; 9 nucleotides agree with TRBD2. Germline V lookup: CDR1 LGHDT, CDR2 YNNKEL (reference sequence). There are 19 residues in the CDR3. The ends lost 5 bases at V and 4 bases at J; junction bases unmatched: 17. The CDR3, as DNA: TGTGCCAGCAGCAGTTACTCCGGGCTAGCGGGGCCTTCCACCGGGGAGCTGTTTTTT. Residues: CASSSYSGLAGPSTGELFF.

The chain links TRBV20-1 to TRBJ2-4; TRBD1 agrees at 7 bases. The length of the CDR3 is 15 residues. J was trimmed by 7 bases and V by 5 bases; bases with no gene match: 14. The V gene's germline CDR1 is DFQATT and CDR2 SNEGSKA (reference sequence). CDR3 sequence reads: CSAADRASAFNIQYF. CDR3 in DNA: TGCAGTGCTGCCGACAGGGCCTCGGCGTTTAACATTCAGTACTTC.

Remarks on this clonotype: This may arise from a read error, as a much more abundant clone is one base away. This sequence joins TRBV29-1 and TRBJ2-7; 9 nucleotides align to TRBD1. Germline CDR1 is SQVTM and CDR2 is ANQGSEA. V dropped 2 bases and J dropped 6; count of bases not matched to a gene: 8. CDR3 length: 14 amino acids. CDR3: CSVEWGQGQGEQYF. The CDR3 nucleotides read TGCAGCGTTGAATGGGGACAGGGCCAGGGCGAGCAGTACTTC.

In its sample, this clonotype was seen many times. The CDR3 DNA is TGTGCCAGCAGCACCGGGACAGGGGGCCCTAGCACAGATACGCAGTATTTT. The encoded protein is CASSTGTGGPSTDTQYF. The gene calls are TRBV7-2 and TRBJ2-3, with 12 bases identical to TRBD1. From germline, CDR1 is SGHTA and CDR2 FQGNSA. The CDR3 extends over 17 amino acids. J lost 0 bases, V lost 5 bases, and 6 bases had no gene match.

This chain joins TRBV7-2 and TRBJ2-1, with 10 bases identical to TRBD2. V dropped 1 base and J dropped 9; count of bases not matched to a gene: 9. The CDR3 is 16 residues long. Germline values: CDR1 SGHTA, CDR2 FQGNSA. The CDR3 region is CASSLVPSGRLSEQFF. CDR3 sequence (DNA): TGTGCCAGCAGCTTAGTCCCTAGCGGGAGATTGAGTGAGCAGTTCTTC.

This clonotype was observed a few times. The V gene is TRBV20-1, the J gene TRBJ1-2; a possible D gene is TRBD1 (5 bases). The V gene lost 2 bases and the J gene lost 4 bases, with 14 bases spanning the gap. This CDR3 has 14 amino acids. Germline V gene data show CDR1 as DFQATT and CDR2 as SNEGSKA (reference sequence). This CDR3 reads CSARQQGPGYGYTF. DNA for the CDR3: TGCAGTGCTAGACAGCAGGGACCAGGCTATGGCTACACCTTC.